This TCR beta chain was obtained from a study of a mutant IDH1 vaccine in newly diagnosed glioma. This clone was seen once. In germline, CDR1 is SNHLY, CDR2 FYNNEI. The CDR3 spans 17 residues. The V gene end was trimmed by 7 bases and the J gene end by 3 bases; junction bases not matched to a gene: 10. Only in-frame clones appear in the TCRdb table, and some are missing; sequencing was by immunoSEQ multiplex PCR. The sample lists roughly 84,000 clones, roughly 87% seen once, with around 5% in the top ten. Stated time point: baseline, week 1 (first vaccination visit). Treatment specified: pre-vaccination baseline after standard-of-care therapy.

Sequences were derived from PBMCs, sampled from a glioma patient treated with radiotherapy, temozolomide or both. The TCR sequence derives from a man between 35 and 55 years old with glioma. Some clones in this sample may be carry-over from other donors' samples. The rearrangement links TRBV2 to TRBJ2-6; 9 nucleotides match TRBD1. In DNA, the CDR3 is TGTGCCAGCAACAGTCCCGGGACAGGGTTTGGGGCCAACGTCCTGACTTTC. It is translated as CASNSPGTGFGANVLTF.